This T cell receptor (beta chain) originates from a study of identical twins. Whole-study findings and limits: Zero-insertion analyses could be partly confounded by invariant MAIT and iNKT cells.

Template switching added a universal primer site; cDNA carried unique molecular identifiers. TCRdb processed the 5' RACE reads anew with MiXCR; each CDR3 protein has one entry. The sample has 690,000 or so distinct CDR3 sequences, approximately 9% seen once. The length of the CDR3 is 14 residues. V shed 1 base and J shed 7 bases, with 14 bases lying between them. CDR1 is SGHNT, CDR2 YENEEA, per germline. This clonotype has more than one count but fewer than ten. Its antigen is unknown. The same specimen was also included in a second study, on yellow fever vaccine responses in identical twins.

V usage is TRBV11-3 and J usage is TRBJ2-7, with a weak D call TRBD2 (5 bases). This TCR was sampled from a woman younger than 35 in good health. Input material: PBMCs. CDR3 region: CASSLVGELGEQYF. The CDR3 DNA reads TGTGCCAGCAGCTTAGTTGGGGAGCTGGGGGAGCAGTACTTC.